The T cell receptor beta chain under discussion was sequenced for a study of tumour-infiltrating T cells in Burkitt lymphoma. This table comes from immunoSEQ multiplex PCR, and its TCRdb copy is limited to in-frame clones, with some not included. The sample includes about 1,200 clones, 10% to 15% of them seen just once. Germline values: CDR1 SGHNT, CDR2 YYREEE (reference sequence). V trimming: 2 bases; J trimming: 6 bases; junction bases outside the gene matches: 9. This CDR3 comprises 15 residues. The TCR sequence derives from a human donor with Burkitt lymphoma. This chain links TRBV5-4 with TRBJ1-2; TRBD1 matches at 8 bases. The sample comprised tumor tissue. Here the CDR3 DNA reads TGTGCCAGCAGCTTTAGTTATCAGGGGGCGCATGGCTACACCTTC. Residues: CASSFSYQGAHGYTF.